Presented here are 25 T cell receptor beta chains from one specimen sequenced in a study of response to subunit inactivated influenza vaccine. MiXCR was run by TCRdb on the RT-PCR reads, yielding one entry per CDR3 protein. This sample carries fewer than 600,000 distinct CDR3 sequences, approximately 7.7% of them seen once, and the ten largest clones take around 13%. The specimen was PBMCs from blood, collected less than 30 months after vaccination. The receptors here all came from a man aged 45 to 70 who received an inactivated influenza vaccine.

The chain joins TRBV5-1 to TRBJ2-5, with a possible D match to TRBD2 (5 bases). The ends were cut back, 4 bases at V and 2 bases at J, with 18 bases in the middle. Germline loops: CDR1 SGHRS, CDR2 YFSETQ. The CDR3 has 16 amino acids. The CDR3 loop reads CASSVRVRALQETQYF. The CDR3 nucleotides are TGCGCCAGCAGCGTGAGGGTGAGGGCTTTACAAGAGACCCAGTACTTC.

The rearrangement joins TRBV10-3 to TRBJ1-1; 7 nucleotides line up with TRBD1. This CDR3 spans 14 amino acids. Germline CDR1 and CDR2: ENHRY and SYGVKD. V dropped 6 bases and J dropped 8; count of bases not matched to a gene: 12. CDR3 loop: CAIRDQGVVREAFF. CDR3 nucleotide sequence: TGTGCCATCAGGGATCAGGGGGTCGTGCGAGAAGCTTTCTTT.

This clonotype was recorded a few times. The chain is built from TRBV7-8 and TRBJ2-5; tentative D call: TRBD1 (5 bases). This CDR3 is built from 15 residues. V was pared by 2 bases and J by 5 bases, with 15 bases between. Germline-derived CDR1 and CDR2 are SGHVS and FQNEAQ. The chain's CDR3 is CASSLSLGAVETQYF. As DNA, the CDR3 is TGTGCCAGCAGCTTAAGTCTAGGGGCGGTTGAGACCCAGTACTTC.

This chain joins TRBV20-1 and TRBJ2-1; TRBD2 aligns across 8 bases. With 1 base clipped from V and 6 bases from J, the junction kept 5 bases outside the gene matches. Germline assignment: CDR1 DFQATT and CDR2 SNEGSKA (reference sequence). The CDR3 loop spans 14 amino acids. In DNA form, the CDR3 reads TGCAGTGCTAGAGCGGGGGGGTGGTCCAATGAGCAGTTCTTC. This sequence encodes CSARAGGWSNEQFF.

This clonotype was observed at least ten times. The CDR3 region has the DNA TGTGCCAGCAGTTACGTCACGGAGACCCAGTACTTC. This codes for CASSYVTETQYF. The chain uses TRBV6-2 or TRBV6-3 and TRBJ2-5; D not certain. Germline assignment: CDR1 MNHEY and CDR2 SVGEGT. The V gene lost 2 bases and the J gene lost 5 bases, with 6 bases spanning the gap. This CDR3 comprises 12 residues.

In nucleotides, the CDR3 is TGTGCCAGCAGTGCGGTCAGGGGGCAACATACGCAGTATTTT. Its translation: CASSAVRGQHTQYF. V is TRBV2 and J is TRBJ2-3; 8 positions match TRBD1. CDR1 SNHLY and CDR2 FYNNEI come from the germline V gene. V gave up 4 bases and J gave up 7 bases; unmatched junction bases: 7. This CDR3 is 14 amino acids long.

This chain joins TRBV7-8 and TRBJ1-5; no definite D call. Germline CDR1 is SGHVS and CDR2 is FQNEAQ. The CDR3 length is 14 residues. V lost 5 bases to trimming and J lost 3 bases, with 11 bases between them. CDR3 amino acids: CASSPIANNQPQHF. CDR3 in DNA: TGTGCCAGCAGCCCTATCGCCAACAATCAGCCCCAGCATTTT.

The genes are TRBV20-1 and TRBJ1-1; no definite D call. Trimming shortened V by 2 bases and J by 6 bases, and 16 bases separated the two germline ends. The CDR3 totals 14 residues. Per the germline V gene, CDR1 is DFQATT and CDR2 is SNEGSKA (reference sequence). DNA for the CDR3: TGCAGTGCTAGACTTGGAGGCCCGCGGGCTGAAGCTTTCTTT. Its protein product is CSARLGGPRAEAFF.

This clonotype was counted between two and nine times. One end of the junction is discordant with germline, which a read error may explain. V usage is TRBV4-2 and J usage is TRBJ2-1; D may correspond to TRBD1 or TRBD2 (5 bases each). CDR1 and CDR2 (germline): LGHNA, YNFKEQ. The CDR3 extends over 13 amino acids. The CDR3 DNA reads as TGTGCCAGCAGCCCAGAACCTGCGTCCGGGGACCTCTTC. Amino acid sequence: CASSPEPASGDLF.

The V and J genes are TRBV30 and TRBJ2-3, with 8 bases aligning to TRBD1. Germline V gene lookup returns CDR1 GTSNPN and CDR2 SVGIG (reference sequence). V dropped 0 bases and J dropped 2; count of bases not matched to a gene: 4. This CDR3 has 15 amino acids. In nucleotides, the CDR3 is TGTGCCTGGAGTGTACAGGGGGATCCCACAGATACGCAGTATTTT. This encodes CAWSVQGDPTDTQYF.

The sample holds many counts of this clonotype. This rearrangement joins TRBV20-1 to TRBJ2-1; D ambiguous. The V gene's germline CDR1 is DFQATT and CDR2 SNEGSKA (reference sequence). The ends were cut back, 0 bases at V and 8 bases at J, with 5 bases in the middle. This CDR3 spans 11 amino acids. CDR3 DNA: TGCAGTGCTAGAGATAAACATGAGCAGTTCTTC. It translates to CSARDKHEQFF.

Notes on this clonotype: Its ends do not fully match the called genes, so a read error is possible. This chain links TRBV5-1 with TRBJ2-2, with TRBD2 matching over 12 bases. The CDR3 contains 18 residues. Germline V gene sequence: CDR1 SGHRS, CDR2 YFSETQ. The CDR3 DNA follows: TGCGCCAGCAGGGCCCCCGGGACTAGCGGGTTGAACACCCGGGAGCTGTTTTTT. It translates to CASRAPGTSGLNTRELFF. The whole variable domain, remainder taken from reference TRBV5-1 and TRBJ2-2, is KAGVTQTPRYLIKTRGQQVTLSCSPISGHRSVSWYQQTPGQGLQFLFEYFSETQRNKGNFPGRFSGRQFSNSRSEMNVSTLELGDSALYLCASRAPGTSGLNTRELFFGEGSRLTVL.

This clonotype has only a few counts. This chain uses TRBV27 with TRBJ2-7; 11 positions agree with TRBD2. In germline, CDR1 is MNHEY, CDR2 SMNVEV (reference sequence). The CDR3 has 15 residues. Trimming at V came to 5 bases and at J to 6 bases, leaving 9 bases not matched to a gene. The CDR3 is CASSPSSGRASEQYF. As DNA, the CDR3 is TGTGCCAGCAGTCCGAGTAGCGGGAGGGCCAGCGAGCAGTACTTC.

This clonotype was counted a few times. This chain uses TRBV9 with TRBJ1-1; D not resolved. This CDR3 is built from 15 residues. The V gene's germline CDR1 is SGDLS and CDR2 YYNGEE. The ends were cut back, 0 bases at V and 0 bases at J, with 9 bases in the middle. CDR3 in DNA: TGTGCCAGCAGCGTAGAAGCACACATGAACACTGAAGCTTTCTTT. Its protein product is CASSVEAHMNTEAFF.

The gene calls are TRBV5-1 and TRBJ2-2; possibly TRBD2 for D (5 bases). The V end lost 0 bases, the J end lost 5 bases, and 17 bases lay between the germline ends. Germline assignment: CDR1 SGHRS and CDR2 YFSETQ. This CDR3 spans 17 amino acids. CDR3 residues: CASSLVAGVGRTGELFF. CDR3 DNA sequence: TGCGCCAGCAGCTTGGTAGCCGGGGTAGGCAGAACCGGGGAGCTGTTTTTT.

At least ten counts were recorded for this clonotype. The chain joins TRBV27 to TRBJ2-1; TRBD2 aligns across 11 bases. V lost 6 bases to trimming and J lost 0 bases; unmatched junction nucleotides: 13. Germline V gives CDR1 MNHEY, CDR2 SMNVEV (reference sequence). The CDR3 has 19 amino acids. This CDR3 reads CASSRLAGYKFSSYNEQFF. CDR3 in DNA: TGTGCCAGCAGCCGACTAGCGGGATATAAATTCAGCTCCTACAATGAGCAGTTCTTC.

The chain is built from TRBV15 and TRBJ1-6; no clear D. The CDR3 is 13 residues long. V shed 4 bases and J shed 9 bases, with 10 bases lying between them. Germline V gene data show CDR1 as LNHNV and CDR2 as YYDKDF (reference sequence). The CDR3 DNA reads TGTGCCACCAGCAATATCCGGGGTTCACCCCTCCACTTT. This sequence encodes CATSNIRGSPLHF.

The J gene is TRBJ2-1, the V gene TRBV19; 8 nucleotides align to TRBD2. The CDR3 has 14 amino acids. CDR1 and CDR2 (germline): LNHDA, SQIVND (reference sequence). V shed 5 bases and J 6 bases; nucleotides not matched to a gene: 6. The CDR3 DNA sequence: TGTGCCAGTAGTCCCCGGGGGGGCCCCAATGAGCAGTTCTTC. Translation: CASSPRGGPNEQFF. Full variable domain (missing parts from reference TRBV19 and TRBJ2-1): DGGITQSPKYLFRKEGQNVTLSCEQNLNHDAMYWYRQDPGQGLRLIYYSQIVNDFQKGDIAEGYSVSREKKESFPLTVTSAQKNPTAFYLCASSPRGGPNEQFFGPGTRLTVL.

This clonotype was detected many times. This chain joins TRBV12-3 or TRBV12-4 and TRBJ2-1, with D hard to call. Trimming removed 2 bases from V and 1 base from J, with 6 bases in between. The CDR3 loop spans 14 amino acids. Here the CDR3 DNA reads TGTGCCAGCAGTTTATCGCTATCCTACAATGAGCAGTTCTTC. This encodes CASSLSLSYNEQFF.

The chain employs TRBV5-1 and TRBJ2-6; D unclear. V lost 0 bases to trimming and J lost 0 bases, with 7 bases between them. Germline CDR1 reads SGHRS; CDR2 reads YFSETQ. The length of the CDR3 is 16 residues. DNA for the CDR3: TGCGCCAGCAGCTTGGAAATCCTCTCTGGGGCCAACGTCCTGACTTTC. Translation gives CASSLEILSGANVLTF.

Ten or more counts support this clonotype. This chain uses TRBV5-1 with TRBJ1-5; tentative D call: TRBD1 (5 bases). The CDR3 covers 16 residues. The ends were cut back, 0 bases at V and 0 bases at J, with 10 bases in the middle. Germline V gene sequence: CDR1 SGHRS, CDR2 YFSETQ. CDR3 nucleotides: TGCGCCAGCAGCTTGGATGGGGGATATAGCAATCAGCCCCAGCATTTT. Its protein is CASSLDGGYSNQPQHF.

This clonotype was recorded many times. The CDR3 DNA reads as TGCAGTGTTATCCCTCTCGGACTAGCGGGAGAGGCGGATGTAAACGAGCAGTACTTC. This encodes CSVIPLGLAGEADVNEQYF. The rearrangement links TRBV20-1 to TRBJ2-7; TRBD2 matches at 13 bases. Trimming at V came to 7 bases and at J to 5 bases, leaving 23 bases not matched to a gene. Germline-derived CDR1 and CDR2 are DFQATT and SNEGSKA (reference sequence). The CDR3 spans 19 residues.

This clonotype has a handful of counts. The V gene is TRBV25-1, the J gene TRBJ2-1, with 14 bases lining up with TRBD2. Germline V CDR1 and CDR2: MGHDK, SYGVNS. V lost 10 bases to trimming and J lost 7 bases; unmatched junction nucleotides: 3. The CDR3 has 13 amino acids. The CDR3 here is CATRLAGGNEQFF. The CDR3 nucleotides read TGTGCCACCAGACTAGCGGGAGGGAATGAGCAGTTCTTC.

This clonotype was detected only a few times. The chain uses TRBV6-1 and TRBJ2-3; D gene ambiguous. Germline assignment: CDR1 MNHNS and CDR2 SASEGT. The CDR3 runs to 14 residues. The V end lost 6 bases, the J end lost 0 bases, and 10 bases lay between the germline ends. CDR3 coding DNA: TGTGCCAGCAGATCACAATCTAGCACAGATACGCAGTATTTT. Translating gives CASRSQSSTDTQYF.

This clonotype was seen at least ten times. The J gene is TRBJ2-7, the V gene TRBV7-2; 8 positions agree with TRBD1. The CDR3 loop spans 12 amino acids. Unmatched junction bases numbered 3, after V lost 5 bases and J lost 6 bases. Germline CDR1 and CDR2: SGHTA and FQGNSA. CDR3 sequence (DNA): TGTGCCAGCAGCCCCACAGGGGGCGAGCAGTACTTC. It translates to CASSPTGGEQYF.